This T cell receptor beta chain was sequenced for a study of response to subunit inactivated influenza vaccine. Regarding the study as a whole: Only a handful of new T cells, the authors suggested, are recruited with each seasonal influenza vaccination.

One entry per CDR3 protein, called by TCRdb with MiXCR from the RT-PCR reads. The sample records around 790,000 distinct CDR3 sequences, approximately 22% being singletons. This clonotype has more than one count but fewer than ten. Its specificity is unknown. There are 15 residues in the CDR3. Germline V gives CDR1 SGHRS, CDR2 YFSETQ. Trimming left V 0 bases short and J 1 base short, with 11 bases between. Sequencing used PBMCs from blood, obtained 4 to 6 days after vaccination. This clonotype was sampled from a man aged 50-60 years who received an inactivated influenza vaccine. The gene calls are TRBV5-1 and TRBJ2-7; TRBD1 or TRBD2 may be the D gene (5 bases each). The CDR3 loop reads CASSLGGDRSYEQYF. The CDR3 nucleotides read TGCGCCAGCAGCTTGGGAGGGGATCGGTCCTACGAGCAGTACTTC.